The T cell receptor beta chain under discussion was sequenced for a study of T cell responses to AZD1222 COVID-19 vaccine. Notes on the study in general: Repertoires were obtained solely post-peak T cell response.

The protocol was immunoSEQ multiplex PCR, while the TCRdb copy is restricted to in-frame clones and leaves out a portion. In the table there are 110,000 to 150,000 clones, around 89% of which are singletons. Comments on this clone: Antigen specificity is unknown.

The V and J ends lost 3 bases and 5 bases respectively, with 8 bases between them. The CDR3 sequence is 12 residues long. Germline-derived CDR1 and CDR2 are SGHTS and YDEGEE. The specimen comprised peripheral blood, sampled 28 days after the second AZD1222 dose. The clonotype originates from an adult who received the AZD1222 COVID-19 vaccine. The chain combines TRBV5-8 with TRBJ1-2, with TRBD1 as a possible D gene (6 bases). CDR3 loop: CASSWTAYGYTF. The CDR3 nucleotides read TGTGCCAGCAGCTGGACAGCGTATGGCTACACCTTC.